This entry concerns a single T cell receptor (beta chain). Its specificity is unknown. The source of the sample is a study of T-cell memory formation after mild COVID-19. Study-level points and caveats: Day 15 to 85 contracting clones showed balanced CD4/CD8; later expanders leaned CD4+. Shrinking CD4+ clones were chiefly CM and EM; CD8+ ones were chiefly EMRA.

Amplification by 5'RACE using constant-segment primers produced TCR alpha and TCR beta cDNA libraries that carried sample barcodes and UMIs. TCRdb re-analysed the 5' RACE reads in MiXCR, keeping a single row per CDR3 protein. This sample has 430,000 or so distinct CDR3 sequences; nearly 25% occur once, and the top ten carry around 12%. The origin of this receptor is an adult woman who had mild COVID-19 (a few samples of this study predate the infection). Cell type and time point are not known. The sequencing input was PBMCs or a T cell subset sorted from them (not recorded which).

In nucleotides, the CDR3 is TGCGCCAGCAGCTTTGTGGAGGGACCAGATACGCAGTATTTT. The encoded protein is CASSFVEGPDTQYF. The chain employs TRBV5-1 and TRBJ2-3, with D possibly TRBD2 on 6 matching bases. CDR3 length: 14 amino acids. Trimming stripped 2 bases from V and 4 bases from J, with 11 bases between. Germline V gives CDR1 SGHRS, CDR2 YFSETQ. The variable domain in full, with the rest retrieved from reference TRBV5-1 and TRBJ2-3, is KAGVTQTPRYLIKTRGQQVTLSCSPISGHRSVSWYQQTPGQGLQFLFEYFSETQRNKGNFPGRFSGRQFSNSRSEMNVSTLELGDSALYLCASSFVEGPDTQYFGPGTRLTVL.